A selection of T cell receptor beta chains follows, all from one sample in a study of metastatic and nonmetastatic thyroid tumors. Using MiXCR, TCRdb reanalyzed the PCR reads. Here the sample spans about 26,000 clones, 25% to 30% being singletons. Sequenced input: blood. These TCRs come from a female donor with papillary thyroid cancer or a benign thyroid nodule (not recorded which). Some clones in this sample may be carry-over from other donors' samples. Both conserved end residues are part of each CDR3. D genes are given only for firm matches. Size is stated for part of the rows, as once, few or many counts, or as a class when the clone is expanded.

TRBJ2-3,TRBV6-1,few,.,TGTGCCAGCAGTGAGGGGGCAGGGGGCACAGATACGCAGTATTTT,CASSEGAGGTDTQYF
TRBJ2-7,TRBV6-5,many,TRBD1,TGTGCCAGCAGTTCATTGGGACAGGGGCCTGCAATTCTTTCCTACGAGCAGTACTTC,CASSSLGQGPAILSYEQYF
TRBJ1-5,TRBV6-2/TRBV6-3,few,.,TGTGCCAGCAGTTATATGTCGGGGTCTCCGACTCAGCCCCAGCATTTT,CASSYMSGSPTQPQHF
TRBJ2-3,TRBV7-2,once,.,TGTGCCAACAGCTTAGTTAGGGGAGATACGAAGTATTTT,CANSLVRGDTKYF
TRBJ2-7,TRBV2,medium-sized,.,TGTGCCAGCAGTGATCGGGGTCGCGAGGCTCTCCTCTACGAGCAGTACTTC,CASSDRGREALLYEQYF
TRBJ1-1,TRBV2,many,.,TGTGCCAGCAGTGAAAGGGCCCCCGGCCGGATGGCTTTCTTT,CASSERAPGRMAFF
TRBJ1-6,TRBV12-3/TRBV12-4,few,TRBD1,TGTGCCAGCATCCTAGACAGGGGAACTGGGTACCTCCACTTT,CASILDRGTGYLHF
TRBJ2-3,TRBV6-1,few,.,TGTGCCAGCAACCAGTTGAATACGCAGTATTTT,CASNQLNTQYF
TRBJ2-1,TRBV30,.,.,TGTGCCTGGACCAGGGAGCACAATGAGCAGTTCTTC,CAWTREHNEQFF
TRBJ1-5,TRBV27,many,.,TGTGCCAGCAGTTTATCGGGCGGGCGCCAGCCCCAGCATTTT,CASSLSGGRQPQHF
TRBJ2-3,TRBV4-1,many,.,TGCGCCAGCAGCCAAGATCACCGGACTTCTAGCACAGATACGCAGTATTTT,CASSQDHRTSSTDTQYF
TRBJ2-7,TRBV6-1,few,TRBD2,TGTGCCAGCAGGCCATCTAGCGGGAGAACCGCCTACGAGCAGTACTTC,CASRPSSGRTAYEQYF
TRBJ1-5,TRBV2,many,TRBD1,TGTGCCAGCAGTGAGGACAGGGCGACCTATCAGCCCCAGCATTTT,CASSEDRATYQPQHF
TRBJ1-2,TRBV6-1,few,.,TGTGCCAGCAGCCCCGGGGCGGAGGGCTATGGCTACACCTTC,CASSPGAEGYGYTF
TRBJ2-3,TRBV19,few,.,TGCGCCAGTAGTTCAAGGTATTTTACGCAGTATTTT,CASSSRYFTQYF
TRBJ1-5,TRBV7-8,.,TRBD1,TGTGCCAGCAGCCTACAGGGGGGTCAGCCCCAGCATTTT,CASSLQGGQPQHF
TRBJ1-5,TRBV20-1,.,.,TGCAGTGCCAGAGGACAGACTAGCAATCATCTCCAGCATTTT,CSARGQTSNHLQHF
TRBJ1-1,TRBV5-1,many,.,TGCGCCAGCAGCTTGGAATTGGGCGGGAACACTGAAGCTTTCTTT,CASSLELGGNTEAFF
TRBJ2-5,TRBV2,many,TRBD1,TGTGCCAGCAGCGATACAGGGGGCGCGGAGACCCAGTACTTC,CASSDTGGAETQYF
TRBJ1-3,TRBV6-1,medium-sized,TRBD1,TGTGCCAGCAGCGAATCGGGACAGGGGGTATCTGGAAACACCATATATTTT,CASSESGQGVSGNTIYF
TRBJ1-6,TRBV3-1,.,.,TGTGCCAGCAGCCAAGTGGATTCACCCCTCCACTTT,CASSQVDSPLHF
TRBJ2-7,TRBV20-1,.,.,TGCAGTGCTAGAGATCACCCCGGGCAGTACTTC,CSARDHPGQYF
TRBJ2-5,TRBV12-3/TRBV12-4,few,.,TGTGCTAGCACCCAGACAGGAAATCAAGAGACCCAGTACTTC,CASTQTGNQETQYF
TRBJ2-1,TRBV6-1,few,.,TGTGCCAGCAGGATAGCGGTTTACAATGAGCAGTTCTTC,CASRIAVYNEQFF
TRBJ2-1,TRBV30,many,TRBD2,TGTGCCTGGAGTCAAGGACTAGCGGCCGATGAGCAGTTCTTC,CAWSQGLAADEQFF
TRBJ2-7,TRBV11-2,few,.,TGTGCCATCAGCGAAGTCCCCGGGAGTACGTACGAGCAGTACTTC,CAISEVPGSTYEQYF
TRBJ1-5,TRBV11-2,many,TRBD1,TGTGCCAGCAGCTTAGGGACAGGGTCCAATCAGCCCCAGCATTTT,CASSLGTGSNQPQHF
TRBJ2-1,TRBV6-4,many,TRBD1,TGTGCCAGCAGTTTACAGGGGGCGGACAATGAGCAGTTCTTC,CASSLQGADNEQFF
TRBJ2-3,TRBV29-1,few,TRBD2,TGCAGCGCCGGGACTAGCGGGGGCTACACAGATACGCAGTATTTT,CSAGTSGGYTDTQYF
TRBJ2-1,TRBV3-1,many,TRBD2,TGTGCCAGCAGCCAAAGACTAGCGGACAATGAGCAGTTCTTC,CASSQRLADNEQFF
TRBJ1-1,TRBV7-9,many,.,TGTGCCAGCAGCTGGGGGGAAAGGGCAGAGGGCGAAGCTTTCTTT,CASSWGERAEGEAFF
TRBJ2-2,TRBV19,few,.,TGTGCCAGTAGTATTGCCGCGAGCACCGGGGAGCTGTTTTTT,CASSIAASTGELFF
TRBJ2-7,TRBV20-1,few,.,TGCAGTTCCCAGTTGACGCTAAACTACGAGCAGTACTTC,CSSQLTLNYEQYF
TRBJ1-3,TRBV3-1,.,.,TGTGCCAGCAGCCAAGACAGCTTCGCAAGTGGAAACACCATATATTTT,CASSQDSFASGNTIYF
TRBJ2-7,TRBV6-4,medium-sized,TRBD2,TGTGCCAGCAGTGCCTTACCTAGCGGGGAAGCCTACGAGCAGTACTTC,CASSALPSGEAYEQYF
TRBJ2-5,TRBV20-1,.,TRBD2,TGCAGTGCTCTGGGGACTAGCGGTAGGTCCGGGAAGACCCAGTACTTC,CSALGTSGRSGKTQYF
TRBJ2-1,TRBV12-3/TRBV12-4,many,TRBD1,TGTGCCAGCAGTTTTATGAATTGGACAGGGTTTGGTTTCTTC,CASSFMNWTGFGFF